This T cell receptor beta chain was sequenced during a study of OX40 agonist ivuxolimab in advanced cancers. Study at large: Prior anti-PD-1, anti-PD-L1 or anti-CTLA-4 therapy did not bar entry, and more than 35% had some.

The CDR3 totals 16 residues. In germline, CDR1 is LNHDA, CDR2 SQIVND (reference sequence). V lost 5 bases and J lost 6; bases outside the gene matches: 7. Only in-frame clones appear in the TCRdb table, and some are missing; sequencing was by immunoSEQ multiplex PCR. Among over 75,000 clones listed, 90% were seen once. Material: CD4+ or CD8+ T cells sorted from blood, obtained in a trial of the OX40 agonist ivuxolimab. This TCR derives from an adult with an advanced solid tumor such as melanoma, head and neck, liver or kidney cancer. V is TRBV19 and J is TRBJ2-2, with 12 bases matching TRBD2. CDR3 nucleotides: TGTGCCAGTAGTTTCAAGACTAGCGGGAGATCCGGGGAGCTGTTTTTT. It yields the protein CASSFKTSGRSGELFF.